The 5 T cell receptor beta chains below were found in one sample sequenced in a study of identical twins. TCRdb redid the calling of the 5' RACE reads with MiXCR, one entry per CDR3 protein. Among about 190,000 distinct CDR3 sequences listed, more than 15% were seen once. These data also formed part of another study, on T cells expressing NK-cell markers.

The sequenced material came from CD8+ T cells sorted from blood. The receptor source for this set is a woman aged 18 to 35 in good health.

The chain carries TRBV12-3 or TRBV12-4 and TRBJ2-1; D might be TRBD1 or TRBD2, each matching 5 bases. The V and J ends lost 3 bases and 7 bases respectively, with 10 bases between them. This CDR3 contains 13 residues. The CDR3 sequence is CASSLGVKNEQFF. The CDR3 nucleotides are TGTGCCAGCAGTTTGGGGGTAAAGAATGAGCAGTTCTTC.

The chain is built from TRBV2 and TRBJ2-3; no clear D gene. Germline V gene sequence: CDR1 SNHLY, CDR2 FYNNEI. Trimming shortened V by 7 bases and J by 5 bases, and 7 bases separated the two germline ends. This CDR3 region has 11 residues. CDR3 DNA sequence: TGTGCCAGCACTCTAAGAGATACGCAGTATTTT. It specifies CASTLRDTQYF.

In its sample, this clonotype is medium-sized. This chain links TRBV6-4 with TRBJ2-1; tentatively, D is TRBD2 (5 bases). Trimming cost V 2 bases and J 7 bases, with 9 bases left between them. Looked up from germline, CDR1 is MRHNA and CDR2 is SNTAGT. The length of the CDR3 is 13 residues. This chain's CDR3 is CASSDGSPNEQFF. For the CDR3, the DNA is TGTGCCAGCAGTGACGGGAGCCCGAATGAGCAGTTCTTC.

Notes on this clonotype: The junction departs from the called germline gene at one end, perhaps through a read error. V and J are TRBV20-1 and TRBJ2-3, with 7 bases matching TRBD2. The CDR3 extends over 15 amino acids. The germline gives CDR1 DFQATT, CDR2 SNEGSKA (reference sequence). In DNA, the CDR3 is TGCAGTGCTAGATACCTAGCGGAGAACGCAGATACGCACTATTTT. As protein: CSARYLAENADTHYF.

The table lists this clonotype with a few counts. This chain uses TRBV20-1 with TRBJ2-7; 8 bases are a match to TRBD1. CDR1 is DFQATT and CDR2 is SNEGSKA in the germline V gene (reference sequence). The CDR3 has 15 residues. Trimming removed 4 bases from V and 1 base from J; junction bases left unmatched: 9. The CDR3 is CSATSKQGVSYEQYF. As DNA, the CDR3 is TGCAGTGCTACGTCAAAACAGGGGGTATCCTACGAGCAGTACTTC.